One and the same sample provided the 17 T cell receptor beta chains below, sequenced in a study of cytomegalovirus exposure and HLA in healthy donors. The PCR used 60 Vbeta and 13 Jbeta primers. TCRdb keeps only in-frame clones here, not all; method: immunoSEQ multiplex PCR. The sample's table shows approximately 130,000 clones. The sample taken for sequencing was PBMCs. The receptors derive from a woman in her sixties in good health and CMV-seronegative.

V is TRBV5-1 and J is TRBJ1-5; D uncertain. CDR1 and CDR2 (germline): SGHRS, YFSETQ. The V end was cut by 0 bases, the J end by 6 bases, with 7 bases between. This CDR3 has 13 residues. The CDR3 is CASSLGSGQPQHF. CDR3 nucleotide sequence: TGCGCCAGCAGCTTGGGATCGGGTCAGCCCCAGCATTTT.

This rearrangement joins TRBV7-5 to TRBJ2-7; the table's D call TRBD1 went unverified against the DNA. TRBV7-5 is a pseudogene. The CDR3 covers 13 residues. CDR3 coding DNA: TGTGCCAGAAGCTTAGGGCCCCTCTACGAGCAGTACTTC. Protein product: CARSLGPLYEQYF.

CDR3 nucleotides: TGTGCCAGCAGCGTTGGCGGGGCGATGGGGGAGACCCAGTACTTC. Its translation: CASSVGGAMGETQYF. V usage is TRBV9 and J usage is TRBJ2-5, with D possibly TRBD2 on 6 matching bases. V dropped 2 bases and J dropped 5 bases, with 16 bases sitting between them. The CDR3 is made up of 15 amino acids. The germline V gene has CDR1 SGDLS and CDR2 YYNGEE.

The chain carries TRBV6-5 and TRBJ1-1, with D possibly TRBD1 on 6 matching bases. The germline gives CDR1 MNHEY, CDR2 SVGAGI. This CDR3 is 14 amino acids long. Trimming took 10 bases from V and 2 from J, leaving 17 bases between them. The CDR3 coding sequence is TGTGCCACCGTCGCGTACAGGGCCAACACTGAAGCTTTCTTT. Protein: CATVAYRANTEAFF.

This rearrangement joins TRBV4-2 to TRBJ1-2, with 9 bases fitting TRBD1. CDR3 length: 15 residues. Trimming removed 4 bases from V and 7 bases from J; junction bases left unmatched: 10. Germline lookup yields CDR1 LGHNA and CDR2 YNFKEQ. The CDR3 reads CASSPETDRGGGYTF. For the CDR3, the DNA is TGTGCCAGCAGCCCCGAGACGGACAGGGGTGGTGGCTACACCTTC.

CDR3 nucleotide sequence: TGCGCCAGCAGCCAAGATACAGGAAGCGAGCAGTACTTC. Its protein product is CASSQDTGSEQYF. V and J are TRBV4-1 and TRBJ2-7; D possibly corresponds to TRBD1 (5 bases). V lost 0 bases to trimming and J lost 6 bases, with 9 bases between them. CDR1 is MGHRA and CDR2 is YSYEKL in the germline V gene. This CDR3 contains 13 residues.

The gene calls are TRBV7-6 and TRBJ1-2; D might be TRBD1 (5 bases). V lost 3 bases and J lost 2, with 13 bases in between. Germline CDR1 and CDR2: SGHVS and FNYEAQ. This CDR3 has 15 amino acids. This CDR3 is CASSFLAGGNYGYTF. CDR3 coding DNA: TGTGCCAGCAGCTTTTTAGCCGGGGGAAACTATGGCTACACCTTC.

The chain links TRBV6-1 to TRBJ1-1, with D perhaps matching TRBD1 (6 bases). Germline loops: CDR1 MNHNS, CDR2 SASEGT. V shed 5 bases and J shed 1 base, with 14 bases lying between them. The CDR3 is 15 amino acids. The CDR3 reads CASSSKTGPNTEAFF. CDR3 in DNA: TGTGCCAGCAGTTCCAAGACAGGACCGAACACTGAAGCTTTCTTT.

The rearrangement joins TRBV6-1 to TRBJ1-1, with 12 bases matching TRBD1. CDR1 MNHNS and CDR2 SASEGT come from the germline V gene. Germline trimming cut 6 bases from V and 6 bases from J; bases unmatched to any gene: 5. This CDR3 comprises 14 residues. The CDR3 coding sequence is TGTGCCAGCAGGCCGGGACAGGGGGCCGCTGAAGCTTTCTTT. Amino acid sequence: CASRPGQGAAEAFF.

The chain couples TRBV28 to TRBJ2-7, with 8 bases aligning to TRBD2. Germline CDR1 MDHEN, CDR2 SYDVKM. Trimming took 6 bases from V and 4 from J; bases not matched to a gene: 11. CDR3 length: 15 residues. Here the CDR3 DNA reads TGTGCCAGCAGGACAAGCGGGAGTGGGGAGTACGAGCAGTACTTC. Its protein product is CASRTSGSGEYEQYF. The full variable domain, with the rest looked up from reference TRBV28 and TRBJ2-7, is DVKVTQSSRYLVKRTGEKVFLECVQDMDHENMFWYRQDPGLGLRLIYFSYDVKMKEKGDIPEGYSVSREKKERFSLILESASTNQTSMYLCASRTSGSGEYEQYFGPGTRLTVT.

The CDR3 sequence: CASSIGQGHAQPQHF. CDR3 in DNA: TGTGCCAGCAGTATCGGACAGGGTCATGCTCAGCCCCAGCATTTT. The chain couples TRBV28 to TRBJ1-5; 8 bases agree with TRBD1. Germline V gives CDR1 MDHEN, CDR2 SYDVKM. The CDR3 loop spans 15 amino acids. After removal of 5 bases from V and 6 bases from J, the junction contained 9 bases not matched to a gene.

The rearrangement links TRBV6-5 to TRBJ2-2; TRBD1 matches at 7 bases. The CDR3 has 14 residues. Germline V gene data show CDR1 as MNHEY and CDR2 as SVGAGI. V lost 4 bases and J lost 7; bases outside the gene matches: 6. CDR3 residues: CASSSTGVDGELFF. CDR3 nucleotides: TGTGCCAGCAGTTCAACAGGGGTGGACGGGGAGCTGTTTTTT.

V is TRBV28 and J is TRBJ1-2; a weak D match, TRBD1 (5 bases). From germline, CDR1 is MDHEN and CDR2 SYDVKM. Between the trimmed V and J ends, which lost 1 base and 4 bases, there was a span of 10 bases. This CDR3 contains 14 residues. The CDR3 here is CASSLSDIGYGYTF. In DNA form, the CDR3 reads TGTGCCAGCAGTTTATCGGACATCGGCTATGGCTACACCTTC.

The chain uses TRBV5-1 and TRBJ2-1, with a weak D call TRBD2 (6 bases). The CDR3 consists of 16 residues. V was clipped by 0 bases and J by 2 bases, with 12 bases between them. Germline CDR1 is SGHRS and CDR2 is YFSETQ. The CDR3 bases are TGCGCCAGCAGCTTGGTCTTTGGCGGGGCCTACAATGAGCAGTTCTTC. It is translated as CASSLVFGGAYNEQFF. The whole variable domain, remainder taken from reference TRBV5-1 and TRBJ2-1, is KAGVTQTPRYLIKTRGQQVTLSCSPISGHRSVSWYQQTPGQGLQFLFEYFSETQRNKGNFPGRFSGRQFSNSRSEMNVSTLELGDSALYLCASSLVFGGAYNEQFFGPGTRLTVL.

The chain recombines TRBV11-3 with TRBJ2-1; TRBD1 matches 9 bases. CDR3 size: 15 residues. Germline-derived CDR1 and CDR2 are SGHNT and YENEEA. J lost 4 bases, V lost 5 bases, and 6 bases had no gene match. The CDR3: CASSATGGSYNEQFF. The CDR3 DNA reads TGTGCCAGCAGCGCTACAGGGGGCTCGTACAATGAGCAGTTCTTC. Using reference TRBV11-3 and TRBJ2-1 for the parts outside the CDR3, the full variable domain is EAGVVQSPRYKIIEKKQPVAFWCNPISGHNTLYWYLQNLGQGPELLIRYENEEAVDDSQLPKDRFSAERLKGVDSTLKIQPAELGDSAVYLCASSATGGSYNEQFFGPGTRLTVL.

This chain links TRBV11-2 with TRBJ2-2; 15 positions match TRBD2. The CDR3 extends over 18 amino acids. Germline loops: CDR1 SGHAT, CDR2 FQNNGV. The trim removed 4 bases at V and 3 bases at J, leaving 6 bases unmatched. The CDR3 DNA is TGTGCCAGCAGCTACGGACTAGCGGGGGGGCCAGACACCGGGGAGCTGTTTTTT. Residues: CASSYGLAGGPDTGELFF.

The genes are TRBV6-1 and TRBJ2-5, with 11 bases matching TRBD2. The V segment lost 0 bases and the J segment 5 bases; nucleotides outside the gene matches: 11. Germline values: CDR1 MNHNS, CDR2 SASEGT. The CDR3 runs to 18 residues. CDR3 nucleotides: TGTGCCAGCAGTGAAGCGCGGCTAGCGGGGGGCCCCGGCGAGACCCAGTACTTC. It yields the protein CASSEARLAGGPGETQYF.